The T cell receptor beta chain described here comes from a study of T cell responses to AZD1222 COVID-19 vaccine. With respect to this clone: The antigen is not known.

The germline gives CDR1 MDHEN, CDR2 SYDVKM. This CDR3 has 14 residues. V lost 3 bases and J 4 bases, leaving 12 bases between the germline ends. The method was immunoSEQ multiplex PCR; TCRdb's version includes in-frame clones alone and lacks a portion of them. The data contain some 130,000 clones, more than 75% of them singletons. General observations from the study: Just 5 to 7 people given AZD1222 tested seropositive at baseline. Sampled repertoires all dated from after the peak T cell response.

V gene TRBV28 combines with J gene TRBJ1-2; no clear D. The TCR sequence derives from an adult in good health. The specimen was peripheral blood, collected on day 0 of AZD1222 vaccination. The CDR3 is CASSFQDGRYGYTF. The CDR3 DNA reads TGTGCCAGCAGTTTCCAGGACGGTCGCTATGGCTACACCTTC.